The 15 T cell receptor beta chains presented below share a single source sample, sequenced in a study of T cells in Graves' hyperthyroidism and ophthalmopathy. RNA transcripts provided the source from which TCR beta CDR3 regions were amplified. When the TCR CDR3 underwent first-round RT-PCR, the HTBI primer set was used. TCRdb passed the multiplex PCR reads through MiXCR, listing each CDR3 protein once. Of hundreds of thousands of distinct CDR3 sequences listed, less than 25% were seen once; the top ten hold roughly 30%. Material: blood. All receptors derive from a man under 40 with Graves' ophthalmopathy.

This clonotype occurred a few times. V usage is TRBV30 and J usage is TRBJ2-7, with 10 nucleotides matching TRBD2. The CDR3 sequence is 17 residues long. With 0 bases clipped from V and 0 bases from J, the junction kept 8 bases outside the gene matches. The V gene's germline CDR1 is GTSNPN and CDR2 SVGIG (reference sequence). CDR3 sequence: CAWSVPTSGVSSYEQYF. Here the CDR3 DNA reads TGTGCCTGGAGTGTACCCACTAGCGGGGTGAGCTCCTACGAGCAGTACTTC.

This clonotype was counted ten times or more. Written as DNA, the CDR3 is TGTGCCTGGGGTACAGAAAGTGAAGCTTTCTTT. It translates to CAWGTESEAFF. The genes are TRBV30 and TRBJ1-1; D is uncertain. The V gene lost 5 bases and the J gene lost 7 bases, with 11 bases spanning the gap. CDR3 size: 11 residues. Germline values: CDR1 GTSNPN, CDR2 SVGIG (reference sequence).

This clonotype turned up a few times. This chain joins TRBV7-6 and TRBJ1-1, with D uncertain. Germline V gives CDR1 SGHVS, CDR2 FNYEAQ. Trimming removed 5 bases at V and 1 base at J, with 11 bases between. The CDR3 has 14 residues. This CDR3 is CASSVAPGNTEAFF. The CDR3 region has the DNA TGTGCCAGCAGCGTCGCCCCAGGGAACACTGAAGCTTTCTTT. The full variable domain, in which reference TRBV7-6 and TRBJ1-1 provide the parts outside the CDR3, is GAGVSQSPRYKVTKRGQDVALRCDPISGHVSLYWYRQALGQGPEFLTYFNYEAQQDKSGLPNDRFSAERPEGSISTLTIQRTEQRDSAMYRCASSVAPGNTEAFFGQGTRLTVV.

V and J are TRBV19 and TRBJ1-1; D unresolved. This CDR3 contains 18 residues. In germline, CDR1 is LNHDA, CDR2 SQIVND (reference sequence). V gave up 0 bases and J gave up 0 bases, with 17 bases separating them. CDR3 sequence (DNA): TGTGCCAGTAGTATAGATCTACTCAGGTACAACATGAACACTGAAGCTTTCTTT. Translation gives CASSIDLLRYNMNTEAFF.

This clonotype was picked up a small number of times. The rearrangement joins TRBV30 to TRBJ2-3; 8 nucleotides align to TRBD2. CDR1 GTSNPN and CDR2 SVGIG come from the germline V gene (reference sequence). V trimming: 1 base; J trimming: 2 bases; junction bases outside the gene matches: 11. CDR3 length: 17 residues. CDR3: CAWSARRTSKTTDTQYF. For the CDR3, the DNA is TGTGCCTGGAGTGCCCGTCGGACTAGCAAAACCACAGATACGCAGTATTTT. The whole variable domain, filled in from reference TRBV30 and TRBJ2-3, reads SQTIHQWPATLVQPVGSPLSLECTVEGTSNPNLYWYRQAAGRGLQLLFYSVGIGQISSEVPQNLSASRPQDRQFILSSKKLLLSDSGFYLCAWSARRTSKTTDTQYFGPGTRLTVL.

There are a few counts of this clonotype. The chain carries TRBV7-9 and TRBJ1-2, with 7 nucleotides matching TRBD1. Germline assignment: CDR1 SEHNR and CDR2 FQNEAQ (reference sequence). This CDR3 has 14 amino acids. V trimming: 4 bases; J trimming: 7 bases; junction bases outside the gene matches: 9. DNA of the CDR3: TGTGCCAGCAGCTCGGGACAGAGGTTTTCTGGCTACACCTTC. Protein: CASSSGQRFSGYTF.

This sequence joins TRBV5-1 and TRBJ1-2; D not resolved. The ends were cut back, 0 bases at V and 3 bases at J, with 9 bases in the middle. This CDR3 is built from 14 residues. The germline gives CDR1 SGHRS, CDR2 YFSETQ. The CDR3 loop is CASSLERSDYGYTF. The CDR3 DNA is TGCGCCAGCAGCTTGGAAAGGTCAGACTATGGCTACACCTTC.

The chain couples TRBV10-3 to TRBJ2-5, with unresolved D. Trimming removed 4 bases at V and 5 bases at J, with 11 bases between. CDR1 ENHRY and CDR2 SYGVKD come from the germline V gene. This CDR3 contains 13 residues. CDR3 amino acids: CAISGSVGETQYF. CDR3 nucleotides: TGTGCCATCAGTGGCTCCGTCGGGGAGACCCAGTACTTC.

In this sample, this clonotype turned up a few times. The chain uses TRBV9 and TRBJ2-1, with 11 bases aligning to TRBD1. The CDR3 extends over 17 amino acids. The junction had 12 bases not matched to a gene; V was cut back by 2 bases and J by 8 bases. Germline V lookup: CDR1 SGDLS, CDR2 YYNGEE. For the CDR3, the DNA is TGTGCCAGCAGCGTTAGCCCCCGGGACAGGGGGGACGATGAGCAGTTCTTC. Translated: CASSVSPRDRGDDEQFF.

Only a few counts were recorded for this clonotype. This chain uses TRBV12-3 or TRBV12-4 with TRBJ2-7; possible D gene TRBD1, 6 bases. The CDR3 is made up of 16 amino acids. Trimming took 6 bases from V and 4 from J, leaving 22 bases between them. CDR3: CASSQAGETGSYEQYF. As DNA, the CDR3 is TGTGCCAGCAGCCAGGCAGGGGAGACAGGATCATACGAGCAGTACTTC.

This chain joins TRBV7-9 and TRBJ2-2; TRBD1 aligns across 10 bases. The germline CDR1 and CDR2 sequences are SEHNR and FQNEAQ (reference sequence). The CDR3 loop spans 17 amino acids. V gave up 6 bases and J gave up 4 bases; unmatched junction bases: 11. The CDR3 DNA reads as TGTGCCAGCAGGGAGCGGCCGGGACAGGGGCGCACCGGGGAGCTGTTTTTT. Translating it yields CASRERPGQGRTGELFF.

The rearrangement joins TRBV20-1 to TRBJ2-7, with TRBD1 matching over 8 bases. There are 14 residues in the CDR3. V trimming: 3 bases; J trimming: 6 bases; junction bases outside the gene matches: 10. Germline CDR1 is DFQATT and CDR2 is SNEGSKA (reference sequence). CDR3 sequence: CSASRPGQAPEQYF. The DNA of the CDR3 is TGCAGTGCTAGCCGGCCGGGACAGGCGCCCGAGCAGTACTTC.

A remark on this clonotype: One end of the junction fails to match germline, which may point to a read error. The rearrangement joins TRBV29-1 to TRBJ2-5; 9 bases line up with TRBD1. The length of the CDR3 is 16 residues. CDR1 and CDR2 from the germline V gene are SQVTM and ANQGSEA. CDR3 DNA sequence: TGCAGCGTGATCTACCGGGACAGGGTCCTCCAAGAGACTCAGTACTTC. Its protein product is CSVIYRDRVLQETQYF.

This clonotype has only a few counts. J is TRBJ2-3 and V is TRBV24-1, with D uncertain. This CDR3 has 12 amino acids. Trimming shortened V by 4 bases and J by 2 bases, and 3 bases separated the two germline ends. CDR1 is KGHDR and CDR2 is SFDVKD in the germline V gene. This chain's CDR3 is CATSEYTDTQYF. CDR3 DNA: TGTGCCACCAGTGAGTACACAGATACGCAGTATTTT.

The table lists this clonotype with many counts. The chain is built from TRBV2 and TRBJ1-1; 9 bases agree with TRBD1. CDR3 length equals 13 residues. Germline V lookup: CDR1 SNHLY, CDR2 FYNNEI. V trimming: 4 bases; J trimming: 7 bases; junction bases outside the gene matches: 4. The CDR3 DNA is TGTGCCAGCAGTGTACGGGACAGGGATGAAGCTTTCTTT. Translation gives CASSVRDRDEAFF.